This T cell receptor beta chain comes out of a study of blood T cell repertoires in COVID-19 (TCRdb year 2020). Concerning the study at large: Samples from collaborators originated in the United States, Italy and Spain and spanned both the acute and convalescent phases of COVID-19. The repertoires were released in a freely available public database intended as a resource for research on the immune response to SARS-CoV-2. The dataset comprised deeply sampled blood TCRbeta repertoires from subjects exposed to, actively infected with, or recovered from COVID-19. HLA class I and class II types, where available, came from metadata supplied by the sample provider rather than from assay-based typing. Nearly every sample came with metadata listing a de-identified subject ID, COVID-19 status, age in years and sex. The prospective study material was composed of cDNA or gDNA derived from T cells, B-cell-depleted T cells, or PBMCs. The samples were drawn from two sources: the first 160 participants of the ongoing ImmuneRACE study, and over 950 subjects contributed by 6 global collaborators.

Whole blood was collected in K2EDTA tubes by collaborating institutions according to the institutions' own protocols. For TCRbeta analysis, collaborator samples were shipped as frozen whole blood, as isolated PBMCs, or as DNA extracted from either sample type. Paper-wide results and their limitations: Clinical and demographic metadata were provided uncurated, with the amount varying by source and participant.

This clone is a singleton in its sample. Its antigen remains unidentified. It has no much larger one-base neighbor in the sample; base qualities were not kept. TCRbeta CDR3 regions were amplified from genomic DNA by means of the immunoSEQ Assay, a bias-controlled multiplex PCR. The authors' pipeline ran thus. Within the assay, amplification of reference gene primers was used to estimate how many nucleated cells each sample contained. To quantify the absolute abundance of each unique TCRbeta CDR3 rearrangement, sequence reads were collapsed and filtered. For each sample, productive Simpson clonality was calculated as the square root of Simpson's diversity index over productive rearrangements. TCRdb obtained this table from immuneACCESS and retained in-frame rearrangements with V and J assigned. These tables miss some clones; where compared with another copy, unresolved V genes account for less than half of the shortfall, and the remainder is unexplained. The V and J calls and clone size were taken over from that table, and D and trimming were inferred from the DNA. In all, the sample holds around 250,000 clones, and more than 75% of those were seen once. The ten top clones hold 12% of the sample.

Sequencing input: peripheral blood. This clonotype originated in a man at least 80 years old with acute or convalescent COVID-19.

The base sequence is TGTGCCAGTACCGCGGACAGGGGTAACACTGAAGCTTTCTTT. The encoded protein is CASTADRGNTEAFF. The sequence is built from TRBV19 and TRBJ1-1, with TRBD1 identical over 9 junction bases. The CDR3, from cysteine to phenylalanine, totals 14 residues. Of the read, only the CDR3 DNA is kept; its 42 bases are in frame from base 1. V is cut back by 7 bases and J by 2 bases, with 5 bases in the junction unmatched. CDR1 and CDR2 (LNHDA, SQIVND) derive from the germline V gene (reference sequence).